These 12 T cell receptor beta chains share one sample of origin, sequenced in a study of T cells in Graves' hyperthyroidism and ophthalmopathy. The source material, RNA transcripts, was used to amplify TCR beta CDR3 regions. Primed by the HTBI set, a first-round RT-PCR was run on the TCR CDR3. TCRdb recomputed calls from the multiplex PCR reads with MiXCR, one row per CDR3 protein. The sample lists roughly 300,000 distinct CDR3 sequences; about 21% were seen once. Sequenced material: blood. The receptors shown here come from a woman between 50 and 59 years old with Graves' hyperthyroidism.

Many counts were recorded for this clonotype. The V and J genes are TRBV5-5 and TRBJ1-2; tentatively, D is TRBD1 (6 bases). This CDR3 comprises 16 residues. Germline lookup yields CDR1 SGHKS and CDR2 YYEKEE (reference sequence). V dropped 2 bases and J dropped 0 bases, with 14 bases sitting between them. The DNA of the CDR3 is TGTGCCAGCAGCTTTTTCTCAGGGGAGGCTAACTATGGCTACACCTTC. As protein: CASSFFSGEANYGYTF.

This clonotype appeared many times. V usage is TRBV12-3 or TRBV12-4 and J usage is TRBJ2-1; D unresolved. The CDR3 consists of 14 residues. V lost 2 bases to trimming and J lost 11 bases, with 16 bases between them. The CDR3 sequence is CASSLSLGVWKQFF. In DNA form, the CDR3 reads TGTGCCAGCAGTTTATCTCTTGGCGTTTGGAAGCAGTTCTTC.

V and J are TRBV4-2 and TRBJ2-3, with 8 bases that match TRBD2. Germline CDR1 and CDR2: LGHNA and YNFKEQ. V lost 3 bases to trimming and J lost 1 base; unmatched junction nucleotides: 6. The CDR3 has 16 residues. The CDR3 loop is CASSQRQAGGTDTQYF. The CDR3 DNA sequence: TGTGCCAGCAGCCAGCGACAAGCGGGGGGCACAGATACGCAGTATTTT.

This clonotype was counted at least ten times. The chain has TRBV18 and TRBJ2-1, with D unclear. This CDR3 has 12 residues. With 5 bases removed from V and 9 bases from J, the gap between germline ends came to 11 bases. CDR1 is KGHSH and CDR2 is LQKENI in the germline V gene. CDR3 DNA sequence: TGTGCCAGCTCATCGGGCTCCGGTGAGCAGTTCTTC. It specifies CASSSGSGEQFF. The full variable domain, its missing parts supplied by reference TRBV18 and TRBJ2-1, is NAGVMQNPRHLVRRRGQEARLRCSPMKGHSHVYWYRQLPEEGLKFMVYLQKENIIDESGMPKERFSAEFPKEGPSILRIQQVVRGDSAAYFCASSSGSGEQFFGPGTRLTVL.

V is TRBV18 and J is TRBJ2-2; 7 bases are a match to TRBD1. Germline V CDR1 and CDR2: KGHSH, LQKENI. The CDR3 is made up of 16 amino acids. V shed 4 bases and J 0 bases; nucleotides not matched to a gene: 5. CDR3 residues: CASSRDRVANTGELFF. CDR3 bases: TGTGCCAGCTCACGGGACAGAGTTGCGAACACCGGGGAGCTGTTTTTT.

The rearrangement links TRBV7-9 to TRBJ2-3; D is unclear. Germline values: CDR1 SEHNR, CDR2 FQNEAQ (reference sequence). This CDR3 has 15 amino acids. The V end lost 5 bases, the J end lost 4 bases, and 16 bases lay between the germline ends. The CDR3 sequence is CASSEADVSPDTQYF. The CDR3 DNA sequence: TGTGCCAGCAGCGAGGCGGATGTAAGCCCAGATACGCAGTATTTT.

The rearrangement uses TRBV6-1 and TRBJ1-4; D is perhaps TRBD1 (5 bases). The germline V gene has CDR1 MNHNS and CDR2 SASEGT. The germline V and J ends were trimmed by 6 bases and 3 bases, with 17 bases remaining between them. The CDR3 is 16 residues long. The CDR3: CASSLGWGVANEKLFF. CDR3 DNA: TGTGCCAGCAGCCTCGGTTGGGGGGTTGCTAATGAAAAACTGTTTTTT.

With respect to this clonotype: A much larger clonotype is one base distant, so this may be a read error. This chain uses TRBV15 with TRBJ1-4, with D hard to call. CDR1 is LNHNV, CDR2 YYDKDF, per germline (reference sequence). The CDR3 totals 15 residues. In DNA, the CDR3 is TGTGCCGCCAGCAGAGATCTCGATAGGAATGAAAAACTGTTTTTT. It translates to CAASRDLDRNEKLFF.

V and J are TRBV5-1 and TRBJ1-2, with D tentatively TRBD1 (5 bases). CDR1 is SGHRS and CDR2 is YFSETQ in the germline V gene. This CDR3 comprises 15 residues. V was shortened by 4 bases and J by 6 bases, with 19 bases between the two germline ends. DNA of the CDR3: TGCGCCAGCAGCCACCTCGGGAGGGCACAGGATGGCTACACCTTC. Translating gives CASSHLGRAQDGYTF.

This clonotype was recorded many times. The genes are TRBV11-3 and TRBJ1-6; TRBD1 aligns across 8 bases. Unmatched junction bases numbered 6, after V lost 3 bases and J lost 8 bases. Germline V gene sequence: CDR1 SGHNT, CDR2 YENEEA. The CDR3 runs 15 residues. CDR3 coding DNA: TGTGCCAGCAGCTTGGCAAGGACAGGGTATTCACCCCTCCACTTT. It encodes CASSLARTGYSPLHF.

The table lists this clonotype with a few counts. V gene TRBV7-3 combines with J gene TRBJ2-1; D is unclear. Trimming pared 3 bases from V and 6 bases from J, leaving 9 bases between. The CDR3 sequence is 13 residues long. Germline V gene data show CDR1 as SGHTA and CDR2 as FQGTGA. CDR3 DNA sequence: TGTGCCAGCAGCTTTATGCAAGCCAATGAGCAGTTCTTC. Translating it yields CASSFMQANEQFF.

This chain links TRBV5-1 with TRBJ2-3; possibly TRBD2 for D (5 bases). The CDR3 covers 14 residues. Germline values: CDR1 SGHRS, CDR2 YFSETQ. V gave up 3 bases and J gave up 5 bases, with 13 bases separating them. The CDR3 region has the DNA TGCGCCAGCAGCTGGATTAGCGAGGGAGATACGCAGTATTTT. The encoded protein is CASSWISEGDTQYF.